Included here is one T cell receptor beta chain sequence, with context. Its antigen is not identified. The sample is drawn from a study of cytomegalovirus exposure and HLA in healthy donors. Study outcomes and limitations: Among CMV-associated TCR beta chains, most appeared HLA-restricted in a later analysis.

A multiplex PCR was run with 60 Vbeta primers and 13 Jbeta primers. Clones were read by immunoSEQ multiplex PCR, and TCRdb kept only the in-frame ones, dropping some. This sample has fewer than 120,000 clones; more than 65% occur once, and the top ten carry roughly 6.2%. CDR1 and CDR2 from the germline V gene are SGDLS and YYNGEE. The CDR3 consists of 14 residues. The sequence was obtained from a man aged 25 to 40 in good health and CMV-seropositive. The sample comprised PBMCs. The chain is built from TRBV9 and TRBJ2-5, with D unresolved. The J call may be wrong; the DNA end is better matched by TRBJ2-7. The CDR3 here is CASSPSTDSYEQYF. Here the CDR3 DNA reads TGTGCCAGCAGCCCGTCTACGGACTCCTACGAGCAGTACTTC.